The present entry profiles one TCR beta chain with its context. V shed 3 bases and J shed 4 bases, with 25 bases lying between them. Germline V gene sequence: CDR1 MDHEN, CDR2 SYDVKM. The CDR3 length is 19 residues. Sequenced by immunoSEQ multiplex PCR; TCRdb stores in-frame clones only, minus some. Here the sample spans 75,000 to 80,000 clones, approximately 94% being singletons. The data were obtained in a study of T cell changes during pregnancy in multiple sclerosis. This chain joins TRBV28 and TRBJ2-1, with D tentatively TRBD2 (8 bases). The sequencing used peripheral blood, collected after pregnancy. This receptor was taken from a female donor in good health, enrolled as a control in a pregnancy study. CDR3 loop: CASSFSRKGAGGLYNEQFF. The CDR3 region has the DNA TGTGCCAGCAGTTTCTCCAGGAAGGGGGCGGGGGGACTTTACAATGAGCAGTTCTTC. Variable domain in full (rest from reference TRBV28 and TRBJ2-1): DVKVTQSSRYLVKRTGEKVFLECVQDMDHENMFWYRQDPGLGLRLIYFSYDVKMKEKGDIPEGYSVSREKKERFSLILESASTNQTSMYLCASSFSRKGAGGLYNEQFFGPGTRLTVL.